The source of this T cell receptor beta chain is a study of vaccination and CD4 T cells after COVID-19. As for the study in general: Samples after vaccination came a median roughly 70 days past dose two, ranging 14 to 241.

With the Oncomine TCR Beta short-read assay, DNA from cultured CD4+ T cells was sequenced. TCRdb re-called the PCR reads with MiXCR, one entry per CDR3 protein. The table includes over 10,000 distinct CDR3 sequences, 30% to 40% detected once. Per the germline V gene, CDR1 is SNHLY and CDR2 is FYNNEI. The CDR3 is 17 amino acids. Trimming removed 6 bases at V and 0 bases at J, with 20 bases between. The treatment denotes: roughly 10-day PBMC culture with coronavirus spike peptide pools or control peptides (ViraFEST assay). TCR sequencing followed the expansion of antigen-specific T cells with peptide pools in ViraFEST. The authors cultured 2 million or so PBMCs per well with about 9.6 IU/ml IL-2 and approximately 9 ug/ml peptide pools. Concerning this clonotype itself: Its antigen remains unidentified.

This chain links TRBV2 with TRBJ1-1; a weak D match, TRBD1 (6 bases). The sequencing here drew on CD4+ T cells from blood, cultured in vitro, taken before SARS-CoV-2 vaccination. This clonotype was obtained from a human donor who received a COVID-19 vaccine. The CDR3 is CASSRQEYRVMNTEAFF. As DNA, the CDR3 is TGTGCCAGCAGCCGACAAGAATACAGGGTTATGAACACTGAAGCTTTCTTT.